Presented here are 12 T cell receptor beta chains from one specimen sequenced in a study of T cell responses to AZD1222 COVID-19 vaccine. Clones were sequenced by immunoSEQ multiplex PCR, and TCRdb holds only the in-frame ones, with some missing. The sample consists of approximately 170,000 clones, 85% to 95% of them appearing once. Sequenced here: peripheral blood, sampled on day 0 of AZD1222 vaccination. These receptors were taken from an adult in good health.

The gene calls are TRBV4-1 and TRBJ1-4, with a weak D call TRBD1 (5 bases). This CDR3 comprises 17 residues. With 0 bases removed from V and 3 bases from J, the gap between germline ends came to 14 bases. Germline CDR1 reads MGHRA; CDR2 reads YSYEKL. The CDR3 spells CASSQDPFGGSNEKLFF. The CDR3 bases are TGCGCCAGCAGCCAAGATCCGTTCGGGGGATCTAATGAAAAACTGTTTTTT.

The chain joins TRBV7-8 to TRBJ2-1, with 9 bases that match TRBD2. The V gene end was trimmed by 1 base and the J gene end by 0 bases; junction bases not matched to a gene: 7. Germline CDR1 and CDR2: SGHVS and FQNEAQ. The CDR3 loop spans 18 amino acids. The CDR3 DNA is TGTGCCAGCAGCTTAGGGCTAGCGGGAACTACCTCCTACAATGAGCAGTTCTTC. This sequence encodes CASSLGLAGTTSYNEQFF.

The J gene is TRBJ2-5, the V gene TRBV3-1 (or the pseudogene TRBV3-2), with 7 positions matching TRBD2. The germline CDR1 and CDR2 sequences are LGHDT and YNNKEL (reference sequence). V shed 0 bases, J shed 5 bases, and the junction held 12 bases outside the gene matches. The CDR3 loop spans 17 amino acids. CDR3 amino acids: CASSQDLVAGVSETQYF. In DNA, the CDR3 is TGTGCCAGCAGCCAAGATCTTGTGGCGGGAGTTTCGGAGACCCAGTACTTC.

V usage is TRBV4-3 and J usage is TRBJ2-1; no definite D call. The CDR3 consists of 15 residues. CDR1 LGHNA and CDR2 YSLEER come from the germline V gene. The V and J ends lost 0 bases and 8 bases respectively, with 14 bases between them. The CDR3 DNA is TGCGCCAGCAGCCAAGAGTACGGCGTGGTCGATGAGCAGTTCTTC. Residues: CASSQEYGVVDEQFF.

The chain has TRBV7-3 and TRBJ2-1; 7 positions agree with TRBD2. This CDR3 has 14 amino acids. V lost 2 bases and J lost 10; bases outside the gene matches: 8. The germline V gene has CDR1 SGHTA and CDR2 FQGTGA. CDR3 sequence (DNA): TGTGCCAGCAGCTTACTCGGGACTACGGGAGAGCAGTTCTTC. Amino acid sequence: CASSLLGTTGEQFF. The full variable domain, in which reference TRBV7-3 and TRBJ2-1 provide the parts outside the CDR3, is GAGVSQTPSNKVTEKGKYVELRCDPISGHTALYWYRQSLGQGPEFLIYFQGTGAADDSGLPNDRFFAVRPEGSVSTLKIQRTERGDSAVYLCASSLLGTTGEQFFGPGTRLTVL.

V usage is TRBV11-1 and J usage is TRBJ2-7; 8 positions match TRBD2. V gave up 5 bases and J gave up 2 bases; unmatched junction bases: 5. This CDR3 spans 14 amino acids. CDR1 is SGHAT and CDR2 is FQDESV in the germline V gene (reference sequence). Here the CDR3 reads CASSQRENPYEQYF. The CDR3 DNA is TGTGCCAGCAGCCAGCGGGAGAATCCCTACGAGCAGTACTTC.

This sequence joins TRBV12-3 or TRBV12-4 and TRBJ1-3; D is unresolved. The germline V and J ends were trimmed by 6 bases and 4 bases, with 10 bases remaining between them. CDR3 length: 13 residues. The chain's CDR3 is CASRVRSGNTIYF. The CDR3 DNA sequence: TGTGCCAGCAGGGTCCGGTCGGGAAACACCATATATTTT.

The rearrangement uses TRBV28 and TRBJ1-2; no clear D gene. The germline gives CDR1 MDHEN, CDR2 SYDVKM. The CDR3 has 14 amino acids. V lost 5 bases and J lost 7, with 17 bases in between. Here the CDR3 reads CASSLIALASGYTF. The CDR3 DNA sequence: TGTGCCAGCAGTCTTATCGCTTTGGCCTCTGGCTACACCTTC.

The gene calls are TRBV11-1 and TRBJ2-5, with D hard to call. CDR3 length equals 13 residues. Between the trimmed V and J ends, which lost 5 bases and 1 base, there was a span of 8 bases. Looked up from germline, CDR1 is SGHAT and CDR2 is FQDESV (reference sequence). CDR3: CASSPRFQETQYF. The CDR3, as DNA: TGTGCCAGCAGCCCGCGGTTCCAAGAGACCCAGTACTTC.

This chain joins TRBV4-1 and TRBJ2-7; 7 bases line up with TRBD1. J was trimmed by 4 bases and V by 4 bases; bases with no gene match: 16. The CDR3 is 17 residues long. Germline CDR1 is MGHRA and CDR2 is YSYEKL. The CDR3 DNA reads as TGCGCCAGCAGCCCATCCCTAAGACAGGGCCCAAAATACGAGCAGTACTTC. It specifies CASSPSLRQGPKYEQYF.

This clone was recorded once. J is TRBJ2-5 and V is TRBV12-3 or TRBV12-4; D gene ambiguous. Trimming took off 3 bases at V and 3 bases at J, with 5 bases between the two ends. The CDR3 length is 12 residues. The CDR3 reads CASSFSEETQYF. DNA of the CDR3: TGTGCCAGCAGTTTCTCGGAAGAGACCCAGTACTTC.

This sequence joins TRBV28 and TRBJ1-2; D is undetermined. The CDR3 runs 14 residues. Between the trimmed V and J ends, which lost 3 bases and 0 bases, there was a span of 8 bases. CDR1 is MDHEN and CDR2 is SYDVKM in the germline V gene. The CDR3 reads CASSFAQTNYGYTF. The CDR3, as DNA: TGTGCCAGCAGTTTCGCTCAGACTAACTATGGCTACACCTTC.